This passage covers 17 T cell receptor beta chains from one sample sequenced in a study of blood T cell repertoires in COVID-19. This table comes from immunoSEQ multiplex PCR, and its TCRdb copy is limited to in-frame clones, with some not included. The sample records about 310,000 clones, 70% to 90% being singletons. The sequencing input was PBMCs or T cells enriched from blood (not recorded which). These receptors all stem from a man younger than 40 who had recovered from COVID-19.

This clone has only one observation. The chain recombines TRBV7-8 with TRBJ1-1; TRBD1 is a possible D gene (5 bases). CDR1 is SGHVS, CDR2 FQNEAQ, per germline. Between the trimmed V and J ends, which lost 1 base and 0 bases, there was a span of 15 bases. The CDR3 consists of 17 residues. CDR3 nucleotides: TGTGCCAGCAGCTTAGTTCTGGCAGGGATTATGAACACTGAAGCTTTCTTT. It translates to CASSLVLAGIMNTEAFF.

This sequence joins TRBV5-6 and TRBJ2-5; TRBD2 agrees at 10 bases. With 3 bases clipped from V and 3 bases from J, the junction kept 8 bases outside the gene matches. This CDR3 region has 16 residues. The germline V gene encodes CDR1 SGHDT and CDR2 YYEEEE. CDR3 nucleotides: TGTGCCAGCAGCTCATTAGCGGGGGGTTTAAAAGAGACCCAGTACTTC. Translating it yields CASSSLAGGLKETQYF.

The rearrangement uses TRBV7-9 and TRBJ2-7, with 10 bases aligning to TRBD1. Trimming removed 3 bases from V and 6 bases from J; junction bases left unmatched: 5. Looked up from germline, CDR1 is SEHNR and CDR2 is FQNEAQ (reference sequence). This CDR3 region has 14 residues. CDR3 residues: CASSFGTGASEQYF. In nucleotides, the CDR3 is TGTGCCAGCAGCTTCGGGACAGGGGCTAGCGAGCAGTACTTC. Filled out from reference TRBV7-9 and TRBJ2-7, the complete variable domain reads DTGVSQNPRHKITKRGQNVTFRCDPISEHNRLYWYRQTLGQGPEFLTYFQNEAQLEKSRLLSDRFSAERPKGSFSTLEIQRTEQGDSAMYLCASSFGTGASEQYFGPGTRLTVT.

This clone was recorded only once. This sequence joins TRBV10-3 and TRBJ1-6; TRBD1 is a possible D gene (5 bases). The CDR3 has 15 residues. Germline assignment: CDR1 ENHRY and CDR2 SYGVKD. V was cut by 2 bases and J by 8 bases, with 13 bases left in between. The CDR3 DNA reads as TGTGCCATCAGTGAGAATCAGGGTAGCTATTCACCCCTCCACTTT. Translation: CAISENQGSYSPLHF.

This clone was seen only a few times. The CDR3 nucleotides read TGTGCCAGCAGTGACCAGGGGAGCACCGGGGAGCTGTTTTTT. It yields the protein CASSDQGSTGELFF. The chain joins TRBV25-1 to TRBJ2-2, with D tentatively TRBD1 (6 bases). V was trimmed by 3 bases and J by 4 bases, leaving 9 bases between them. This CDR3 has 14 residues. Germline CDR1 and CDR2: MGHDK and SYGVNS.

The genes are TRBV7-9 and TRBJ1-2; D remains unclear. Germline V lookup: CDR1 SEHNR, CDR2 FQNEAQ (reference sequence). V shed 8 bases and J shed 1 base, with 11 bases lying between them. This CDR3 is 13 amino acids long. The CDR3 reads CASLNGDNYGYTF. CDR3 DNA: TGTGCCAGCCTGAACGGGGATAACTATGGCTACACCTTC.

The chain uses TRBV5-1 and TRBJ1-2; no clear D. The V gene lost 1 base and the J gene lost 8 bases, with 15 bases spanning the gap. The CDR3 sequence is 14 residues long. Germline V CDR1 and CDR2: SGHRS, YFSETQ. The CDR3 DNA sequence: TGCGCCAGCAGCTTGTCTCGGGAGAGCTACGGCTACACCTTC. Amino acid sequence: CASSLSRESYGYTF.

V is TRBV18 and J is TRBJ1-6; TRBD1 aligns across 7 bases. With 2 bases clipped from V and 6 bases from J, the junction kept 4 bases outside the gene matches. Germline CDR1 reads KGHSH; CDR2 reads LQKENI. The CDR3 is 15 residues long. The DNA for the CDR3 is TGTGCCAGCTCACCATTGACAGGGCGTAATTCACCCCTCCACTTT. It specifies CASSPLTGRNSPLHF. Combining the CDR3 with reference TRBV18 and TRBJ1-6 gives the whole variable domain NAGVMQNPRHLVRRRGQEARLRCSPMKGHSHVYWYRQLPEEGLKFMVYLQKENIIDESGMPKERFSAEFPKEGPSILRIQQVVRGDSAAYFCASSPLTGRNSPLHFGNGTRLTVT.

This clone was observed once. The rearrangement links TRBV7-9 to TRBJ1-1; D is unclear. Germline V CDR1 and CDR2: SEHNR, FQNEAQ (reference sequence). The V end was cut by 7 bases, the J end by 4 bases, with 19 bases between. The CDR3 is 15 residues long. The CDR3 region is CASTLPTGIGTEAFF. The CDR3 region has the DNA TGTGCCAGCACCTTGCCTACGGGAATCGGCACTGAAGCTTTCTTT.

The chain carries TRBV19 and TRBJ2-3, with TRBD2 matching over 10 bases. This CDR3 comprises 18 residues. Germline CDR1 and CDR2: LNHDA and SQIVND (reference sequence). J lost 2 bases, V lost 3 bases, and 11 bases had no gene match. Here the CDR3 reads CASSIRSSGGSTTDTQYF. The DNA for the CDR3 is TGTGCCAGTAGTATTCGGTCTAGCGGGGGCTCGACCACAGATACGCAGTATTTT.

J is TRBJ2-1 and V is TRBV27, with 7 bases matching TRBD2. V was clipped by 3 bases and J by 9 bases; unmatched bases: 8. CDR3 length equals 14 residues. Germline CDR1 reads MNHEY; CDR2 reads SMNVEV (reference sequence). CDR3 in DNA: TGTGCCAGCAGTTTGGGAGGGGTGGTCGGTGAGCAGTTCTTC. Translating it yields CASSLGGVVGEQFF.

The V call is TRBV5-4, the J call TRBJ1-1; 7 bases fit TRBD1. CDR1 and CDR2 (germline): SGHNT, YYREEE (reference sequence). The CDR3 covers 14 residues. The ends lost 3 bases at V and 8 bases at J; junction bases unmatched: 10. CDR3 in DNA: TGTGCCAGCAGCTGGGCCGACAGGGCGCCAGAAGCTTTCTTT. This encodes CASSWADRAPEAFF.

The gene calls are TRBV4-3 and TRBJ2-2; D may be TRBD2 (5 bases). CDR1 is LGHNA, CDR2 YSLEER, per germline. V lost 0 bases and J lost 2, with 16 bases in between. The CDR3 consists of 18 residues. The CDR3 region is CASSQERTQFINTGELFF. The CDR3 coding sequence is TGCGCCAGCAGCCAAGAGCGGACTCAATTTATAAACACCGGGGAGCTGTTTTTT.

The chain joins TRBV7-2 to TRBJ2-1, with 11 bases identical to TRBD2. Germline CDR1 reads SGHTA; CDR2 reads FQGNSA. The trim removed 5 bases at V and 7 bases at J, leaving 4 bases unmatched. This CDR3 contains 14 residues. CDR3 nucleotide sequence: TGTGCCAGCAGCCCGGGACTAGCGGATAATGAGCAGTTCTTC. It is translated as CASSPGLADNEQFF.

V is TRBV7-6 and J is TRBJ2-7, with a weak D call TRBD1 (7 bases). The CDR3 has 15 residues. Deletions cut 1 base from V and 3 bases from J, with 13 bases between. CDR1 is SGHVS, CDR2 FNYEAQ, per germline. This chain's CDR3 is CASSLGQGGSYEQYF. CDR3 DNA: TGTGCCAGCAGCTTAGGACAGGGAGGTAGCTACGAGCAGTACTTC.

This rearrangement joins TRBV2 to TRBJ1-4; the D is unclear. This CDR3 region has 13 residues. Trimming pared 6 bases from V and 4 bases from J, leaving 9 bases between. In germline, CDR1 is SNHLY, CDR2 FYNNEI. The CDR3, as DNA: TGTGCCAGCAGGTACAGAAGTAATGAAAAACTGTTTTTT. Amino acid sequence: CASRYRSNEKLFF.

The chain joins TRBV5-1 to TRBJ2-5; D may be TRBD1 (5 bases). The CDR3 consists of 13 residues. V was clipped by 3 bases and J by 5 bases, with 11 bases between them. Germline lookup yields CDR1 SGHRS and CDR2 YFSETQ. The CDR3 loop is CASSSRQRETQYF. The CDR3, as DNA: TGCGCCAGCAGCTCTAGACAGAGGGAGACCCAGTACTTC. The full variable domain, with the rest looked up from reference TRBV5-1 and TRBJ2-5, is KAGVTQTPRYLIKTRGQQVTLSCSPISGHRSVSWYQQTPGQGLQFLFEYFSETQRNKGNFPGRFSGRQFSNSRSEMNVSTLELGDSALYLCASSSRQRETQYFGPGTRLLVL.